Following are 7 T cell receptor beta chains from one sample sequenced in a study of blood T cell repertoires in COVID-19. Profiled with immunoSEQ multiplex PCR; TCRdb holds only in-frame clones, not every one. There are roughly 150,000 clones in the sample; 65% to 85% occur only once, and less than 6% lies in the top ten. Sequenced material: PBMCs or T cells enriched from blood (not recorded which). The source of these receptors is a man in his forties or fifties who had recovered from COVID-19.

The chain is built from TRBV5-1 and TRBJ1-1, with D tentatively TRBD1 (5 bases). Germline V gene sequence: CDR1 SGHRS, CDR2 YFSETQ. Trimming removed 3 bases from V and 7 bases from J, with 16 bases in between. The CDR3 sequence is 14 residues long. CDR3 in DNA: TGCGCCAGCAGCTATGGGACGGTCGGGGGTGAAGCTTTCTTT. This gives the protein CASSYGTVGGEAFF.

The chain links TRBV6-5 to TRBJ2-7, with TRBD1 identical over 7 bases. After removal of 6 bases from V and 0 bases from J, the junction contained 2 bases not matched to a gene. CDR1 MNHEY and CDR2 SVGAGI come from the germline V gene. CDR3 length: 13 amino acids. CDR3: CASRRQGSYEQYF. The CDR3 nucleotides read TGTGCCAGCAGACGACAGGGCTCCTACGAGCAGTACTTC.

The gene calls are TRBV30 and TRBJ2-5; a weak D match, TRBD2 (7 bases). This CDR3 comprises 15 residues. CDR1 is GTSNPN and CDR2 is SVGIG in the germline V gene (reference sequence). Trimming pared 3 bases from V and 1 base from J, leaving 15 bases between. The CDR3 here is CAWRQRGGIQETQYF. The CDR3 DNA follows: TGTGCCTGGAGACAGAGGGGGGGGATCCAAGAGACCCAGTACTTC.

The chain carries TRBV5-4 and TRBJ2-2; 7 nucleotides align to TRBD1. The CDR3 spans 15 residues. Trimming at V came to 4 bases and at J to 6 bases, leaving 9 bases not matched to a gene. In germline, CDR1 is SGHNT, CDR2 YYREEE (reference sequence). CDR3 nucleotides: TGTGCCAGCAGCAAACAGGGGCAGGGATCCGGGGAGCTGTTTTTT. This codes for CASSKQGQGSGELFF.

The chain links TRBV7-9 to TRBJ1-2, with D tentatively TRBD1 (6 bases). CDR3 length: 14 amino acids. CDR1 SEHNR and CDR2 FQNEAQ come from the germline V gene (reference sequence). V was shortened by 7 bases and J by 4 bases, with 16 bases between the two germline ends. Here the CDR3 reads CASNPKTGIYGYTF. For the CDR3, the DNA is TGTGCCAGCAACCCTAAGACAGGCATCTATGGCTACACCTTC. Together with reference TRBV7-9 and TRBJ1-2, the CDR3 gives the full variable domain: DTGVSQNPRHKITKRGQNVTFRCDPISEHNRLYWYRQTLGQGPEFLTYFQNEAQLEKSRLLSDRFSAERPKGSFSTLEIQRTEQGDSAMYLCASNPKTGIYGYTFGSGTRLTVV.

This clone was detected only a few times. V is TRBV30 and J is TRBJ1-2, with 7 positions matching TRBD1. Looked up from germline, CDR1 is GTSNPN and CDR2 is SVGIG (reference sequence). The junction had 5 bases not matched to a gene; V was cut back by 2 bases and J by 5 bases. The CDR3 is made up of 13 amino acids. CDR3 coding DNA: TGTGCCTGGAGTTTCAGACAGGGTTATGGCTACACCTTC. It codes for CAWSFRQGYGYTF.

This chain joins TRBV7-9 and TRBJ2-5; 8 bases fit TRBD1. In germline, CDR1 is SEHNR, CDR2 FQNEAQ (reference sequence). After removal of 2 bases from V and 4 bases from J, the junction contained 6 bases not matched to a gene. The CDR3 totals 15 residues. CDR3 sequence reads: CASSLSTGGGETQYF. The DNA for the CDR3 is TGTGCCAGCAGCTTATCTACAGGGGGAGGAGAGACCCAGTACTTC.